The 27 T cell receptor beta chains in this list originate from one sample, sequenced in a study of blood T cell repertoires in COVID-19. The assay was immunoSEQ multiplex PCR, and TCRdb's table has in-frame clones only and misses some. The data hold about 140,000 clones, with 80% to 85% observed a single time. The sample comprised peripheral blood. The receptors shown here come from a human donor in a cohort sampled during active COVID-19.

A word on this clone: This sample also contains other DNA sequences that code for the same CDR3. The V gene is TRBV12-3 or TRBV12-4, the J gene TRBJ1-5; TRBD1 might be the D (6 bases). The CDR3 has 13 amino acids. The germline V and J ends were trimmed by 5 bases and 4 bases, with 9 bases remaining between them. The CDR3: CASSPQGNQPQHF. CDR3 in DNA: TGTGCCAGCAGTCCACAGGGAAATCAGCCCCAGCATTTT.

The CDR3 loop reads CASSVNRGSRDGYTF. The CDR3 nucleotides are TGTGCCAGCAGCGTTAACAGGGGGTCTAGGGATGGCTACACCTTC. The chain employs TRBV9 and TRBJ1-2; TRBD1 agrees at 8 bases. Germline loops: CDR1 SGDLS, CDR2 YYNGEE. Germline trimming cut 2 bases from V and 6 bases from J; bases unmatched to any gene: 9. The length of the CDR3 is 15 residues.

The CDR3 spells CASRLARDSKNTEAFF. In DNA, the CDR3 is TGTGCAAGTCGCTTAGCCAGGGACAGCAAGAACACTGAAGCTTTCTTT. The rearrangement joins TRBV12-2 to TRBJ1-1; no DNA check was done on the table's D call, TRBD1. TRBV12-2 is shown as a pseudogene. The length of the CDR3 is 16 residues.

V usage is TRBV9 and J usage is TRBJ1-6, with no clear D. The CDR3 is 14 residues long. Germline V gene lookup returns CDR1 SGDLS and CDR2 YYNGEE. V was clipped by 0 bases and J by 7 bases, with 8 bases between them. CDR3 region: CASSVARENSPLHF. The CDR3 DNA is TGTGCCAGCAGCGTAGCTAGGGAGAATTCACCCCTCCACTTT.

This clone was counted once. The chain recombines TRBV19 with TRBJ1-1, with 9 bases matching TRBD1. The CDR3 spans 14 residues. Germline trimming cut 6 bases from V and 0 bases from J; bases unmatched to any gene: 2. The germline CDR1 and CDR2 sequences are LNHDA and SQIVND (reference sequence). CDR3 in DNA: TGTGCCAGTAGCGACAGGGGGATGAACACTGAAGCTTTCTTT. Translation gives CASSDRGMNTEAFF.

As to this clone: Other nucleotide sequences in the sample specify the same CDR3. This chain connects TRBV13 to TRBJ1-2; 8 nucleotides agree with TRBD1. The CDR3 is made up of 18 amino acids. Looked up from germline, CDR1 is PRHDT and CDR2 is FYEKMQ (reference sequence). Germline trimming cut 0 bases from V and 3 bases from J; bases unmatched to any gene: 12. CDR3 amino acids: CASSLGPGTGGGHYGYTF. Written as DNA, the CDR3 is TGTGCCAGCAGCTTAGGCCCCGGGACAGGAGGGGGCCACTATGGCTACACCTTC.

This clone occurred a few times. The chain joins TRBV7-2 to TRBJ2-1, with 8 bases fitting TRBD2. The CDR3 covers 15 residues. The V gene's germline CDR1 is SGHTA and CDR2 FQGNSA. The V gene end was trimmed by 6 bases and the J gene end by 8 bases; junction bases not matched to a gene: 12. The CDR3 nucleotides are TGTGCCAGCAGAGCGGGACTAGGCGCCCCCCATGAGCAGTTCTTC. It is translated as CASRAGLGAPHEQFF.

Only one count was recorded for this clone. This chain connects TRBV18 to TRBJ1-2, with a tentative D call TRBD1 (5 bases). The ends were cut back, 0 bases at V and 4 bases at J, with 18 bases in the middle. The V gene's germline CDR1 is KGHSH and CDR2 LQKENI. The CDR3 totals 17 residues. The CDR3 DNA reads TGTGCCAGCTCACCACCGTGGGTGACAGTACTGGGCTATGGCTACACCTTC. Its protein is CASSPPWVTVLGYGYTF.

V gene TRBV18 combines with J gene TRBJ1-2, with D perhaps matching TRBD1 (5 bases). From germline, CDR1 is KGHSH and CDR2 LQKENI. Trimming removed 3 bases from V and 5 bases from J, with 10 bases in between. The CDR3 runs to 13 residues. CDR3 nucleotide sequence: TGTGCCAGCTCACCGAAGGGGTTGTATGGCTACACCTTC. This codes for CASSPKGLYGYTF.

CDR3 DNA: TGTGCCAGCAGCCGCGGAACAGGGGGCGAAGGAAACACCATATATTTT. Amino acids: CASSRGTGGEGNTIYF. The J gene is TRBJ1-3, the V gene TRBV14, with 9 nucleotides matching TRBD1. The CDR3 extends over 16 amino acids. Losses at the gene ends were 4 bases for V and 4 bases for J; bases not matched to a gene: 8. From germline, CDR1 is SGHDN and CDR2 FVKESK.

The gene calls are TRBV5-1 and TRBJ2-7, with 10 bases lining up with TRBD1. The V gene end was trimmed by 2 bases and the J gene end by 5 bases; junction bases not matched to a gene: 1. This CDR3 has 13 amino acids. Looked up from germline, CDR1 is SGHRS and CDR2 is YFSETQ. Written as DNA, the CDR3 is TGCGCCAGCAGCTTAGGGACAGGGGACGAGCAGTACTTC. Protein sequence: CASSLGTGDEQYF.

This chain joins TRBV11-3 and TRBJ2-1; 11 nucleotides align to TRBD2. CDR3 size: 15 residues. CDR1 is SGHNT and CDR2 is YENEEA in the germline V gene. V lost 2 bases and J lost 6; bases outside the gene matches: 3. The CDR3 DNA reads TGTGCCAGCAGCTTAAGGACTAGCGGGCCCAATGAGCAGTTCTTC. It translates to CASSLRTSGPNEQFF.

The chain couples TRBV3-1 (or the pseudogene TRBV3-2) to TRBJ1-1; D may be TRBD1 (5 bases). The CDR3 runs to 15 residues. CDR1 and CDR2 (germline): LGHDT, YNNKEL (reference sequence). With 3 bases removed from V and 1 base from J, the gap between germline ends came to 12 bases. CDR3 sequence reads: CASSHTTVSNTEAFF. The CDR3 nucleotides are TGTGCCAGCAGCCACACGACAGTATCGAACACTGAAGCTTTCTTT.

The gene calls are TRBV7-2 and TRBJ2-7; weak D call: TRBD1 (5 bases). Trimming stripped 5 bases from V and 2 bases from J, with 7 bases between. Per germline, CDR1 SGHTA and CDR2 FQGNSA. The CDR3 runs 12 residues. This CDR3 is CASSRQPYEQYF. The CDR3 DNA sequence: TGTGCCAGCAGCCGACAGCCCTACGAGCAGTACTTC.

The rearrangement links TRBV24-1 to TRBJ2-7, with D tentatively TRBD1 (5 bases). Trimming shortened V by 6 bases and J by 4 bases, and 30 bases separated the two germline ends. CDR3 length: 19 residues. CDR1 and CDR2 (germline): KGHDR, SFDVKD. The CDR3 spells CATSLPSPEQVSLFYEQYF. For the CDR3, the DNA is TGTGCCACCAGTCTTCCGTCCCCAGAACAGGTATCGCTTTTTTACGAGCAGTACTTC.

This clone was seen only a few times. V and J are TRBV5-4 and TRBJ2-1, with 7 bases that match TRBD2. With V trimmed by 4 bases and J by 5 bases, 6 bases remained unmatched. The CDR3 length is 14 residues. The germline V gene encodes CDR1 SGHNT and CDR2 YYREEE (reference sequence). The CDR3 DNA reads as TGTGCCAGCAGCCGGGACTACGGAGACAATGAGCAGTTCTTC. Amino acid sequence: CASSRDYGDNEQFF.

CDR3 in DNA: TGTGCCAGCAGCTTAGGCGGTGGACAGCCGTATGAAAAACTGTTTTTT. It specifies CASSLGGGQPYEKLFF. The chain recombines TRBV7-2 with TRBJ1-4; tentative D call: TRBD1 (6 bases). There are 16 residues in the CDR3. V dropped 1 base and J dropped 6 bases, with 15 bases sitting between them. Germline V gene data show CDR1 as SGHTA and CDR2 as FQGNSA.

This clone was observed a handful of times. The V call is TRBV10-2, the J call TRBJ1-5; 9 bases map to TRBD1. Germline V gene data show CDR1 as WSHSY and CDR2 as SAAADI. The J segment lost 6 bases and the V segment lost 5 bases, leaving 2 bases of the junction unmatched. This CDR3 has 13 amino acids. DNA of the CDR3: TGCGCCAGCAGTAGGGACAGGGCTCAGCCCCAGCATTTT. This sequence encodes CASSRDRAQPQHF.

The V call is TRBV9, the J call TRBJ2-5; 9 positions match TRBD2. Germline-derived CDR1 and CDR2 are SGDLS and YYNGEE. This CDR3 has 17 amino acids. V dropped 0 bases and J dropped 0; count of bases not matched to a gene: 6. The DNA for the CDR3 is TGTGCCAGCAGCGTAGGGGCTAGCGGGGATTACCAAGAGACCCAGTACTTC. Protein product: CASSVGASGDYQETQYF.

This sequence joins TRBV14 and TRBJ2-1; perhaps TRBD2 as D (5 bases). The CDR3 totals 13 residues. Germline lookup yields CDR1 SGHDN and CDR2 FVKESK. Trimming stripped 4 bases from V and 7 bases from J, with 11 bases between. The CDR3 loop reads CASSRGPGNEQFF. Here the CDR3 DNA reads TGTGCCAGCAGCCGAGGACCGGGGAATGAGCAGTTCTTC.

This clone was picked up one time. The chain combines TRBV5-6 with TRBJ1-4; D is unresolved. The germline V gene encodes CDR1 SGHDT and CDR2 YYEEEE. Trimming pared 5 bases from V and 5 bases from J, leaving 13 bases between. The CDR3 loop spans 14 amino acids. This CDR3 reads CASSRGFPNEKLFF. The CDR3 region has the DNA TGTGCCAGCAGTAGAGGGTTCCCAAATGAAAAACTGTTTTTT.

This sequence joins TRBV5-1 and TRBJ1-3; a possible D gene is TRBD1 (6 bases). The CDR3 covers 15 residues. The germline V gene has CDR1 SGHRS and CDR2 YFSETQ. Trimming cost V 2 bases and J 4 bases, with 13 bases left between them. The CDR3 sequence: CASSFDRGQGNTIYF. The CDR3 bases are TGCGCCAGCAGCTTCGATCGGGGACAAGGAAACACCATATATTTT.

The CDR3 here is CASTRGVAGANVLTF. In nucleotides, the CDR3 is TGTGCCAGCACGCGGGGAGTGGCTGGGGCCAACGTCCTGACTTTC. The chain joins TRBV6-5 to TRBJ2-6, with a tentative D call TRBD2 (6 bases). The length of the CDR3 is 15 residues. Germline-derived CDR1 and CDR2 are MNHEY and SVGAGI. V lost 7 bases and J 2 bases, leaving 12 bases between the germline ends.

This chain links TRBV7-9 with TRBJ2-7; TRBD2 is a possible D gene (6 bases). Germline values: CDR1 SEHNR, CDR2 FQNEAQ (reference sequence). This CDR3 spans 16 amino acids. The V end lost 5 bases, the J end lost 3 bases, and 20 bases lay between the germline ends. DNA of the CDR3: TGTGCCAGCAGCCCTTACGATAGCGGCCAAATCTACGAGCAGTACTTC. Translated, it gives CASSPYDSGQIYEQYF.

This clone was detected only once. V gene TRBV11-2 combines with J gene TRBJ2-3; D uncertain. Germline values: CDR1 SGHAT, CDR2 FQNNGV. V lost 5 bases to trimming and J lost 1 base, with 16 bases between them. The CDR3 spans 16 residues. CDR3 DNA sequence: TGTGCCAGCAGCCTAAGCGTTTGGGTCGGCACAGATACGCAGTATTTT. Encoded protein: CASSLSVWVGTDTQYF.

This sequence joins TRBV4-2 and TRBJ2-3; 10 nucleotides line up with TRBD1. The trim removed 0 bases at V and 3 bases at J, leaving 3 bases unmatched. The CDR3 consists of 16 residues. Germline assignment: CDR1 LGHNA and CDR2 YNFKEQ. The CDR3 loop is CASSQEDRGVTDTQYF. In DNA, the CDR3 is TGTGCCAGCAGCCAAGAGGACAGGGGGGTTACAGATACGCAGTATTTT.

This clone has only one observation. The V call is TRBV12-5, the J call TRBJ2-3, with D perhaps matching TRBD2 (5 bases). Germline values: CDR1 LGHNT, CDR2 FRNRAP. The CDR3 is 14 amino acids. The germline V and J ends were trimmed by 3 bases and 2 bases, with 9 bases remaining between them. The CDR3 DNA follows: TGTGCTAGTGGTTTAGGAGCGGACACAGATACGCAGTATTTT. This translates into CASGLGADTDTQYF.